The entry below gives a single T cell receptor (beta chain) sequence along with its context. Its antigen is not yet known. Base qualities are not at hand, and no much larger clone is one base apart. The data are from a study of cytomegalovirus exposure and HLA in healthy donors (dated by TCRdb to the late 2010s). For the study in its entirety: According to an earlier analysis of 550 to 700 of the donors, about 190 million T cells yielded 120 million or so unique TCR beta sequences and around 280 Gb of sequence data. The aim of the study was to test whether cataloging public T cell receptors could identify signatures of past pathogen exposure. Of the 350 to 450 genotyped donors, 65% to 90% fell in the genetic ancestry cluster associated with self-reported Caucasian donors. Among approximately 370 genotyped donors of the cohort, an average of around 250,000 unique TCR beta nucleotide sequences was sequenced per donor, of which about 20% were non-productive. An early release that covered some 630 HLA-typed donors contained 300 to 350 gigabases of sequencing data and tens of millions of unique TCR sequences. Roughly five DR-DQ haplotypes were handled as single units for association and clustering because linkage in the cohort was strong. A separate validation cohort of roughly 120 different subjects was used in addition to the roughly 640-subject first cohort. An earlier analysis of 587 of the donors used high-throughput TCR beta sequencing to judge whether each TCR beta V gene segment behaved as functional or pseudogenic. A later genetic analysis took genome-wide SNP genotypes for about three fifths of the 666 donors and used that subset as a discovery cohort. Donor age, sex, ethnicity and CMV serostatus were compiled together with the repertoire data. The number of typed donors differed by locus: about 629-630 for A, B, C, DRB1 and DQB1; 522 for DQA1; some 610 for DPA1; and some 430 for DPB1. Every repertoire in the discovery cohort had been generated on one and the same sequencing platform. Using immunosequencing, the study profiled T cell repertoires from roughly 650 subjects and related those repertoires to cytomegalovirus serostatus. A later analysis re-analyzed previously published TCR beta repertoires from approximately 700 donors and added high-resolution HLA genotyping to study TCR occurrence patterns. HLA typing included class I and class II loci at four-digit resolution. To predict cytomegalovirus infection status, the study combined high-throughput TCR immunosequencing, statistical association of individual TCRs with disease status, and machine learning. The later analysis used no new phenotypic data to find candidate immune exposures, relying instead on TCR beta sequences and their occurrence across donors.

Findings and caveats that apply to the study as a whole: Some IMGT-functional V segments, including TRBV6-2 and TRBV6-3, could not be distinguished by the 87-base-pair reads and were therefore excluded. Sequencing depth was assumed to be roughly uniform across donors in the presence/absence analyses, though that assumption may not hold. The authors suggested that the approach could potentially be extended to other disease states and immunological phenotypes. Roughly 17 rarely observed V segments, including chromosome 9 orphons, were excluded from the earlier analysis of several hundred of the donors because counts were too low. Most CMV-associated TCR beta chains appeared to be HLA-restricted in a later analysis, and the HLA associations seemed to be driven largely by CMV exposure. In an earlier analysis of around 600 of the donors, most TCR beta V segments appeared in productive rearrangements about 90% or about 30% of the time, broadly matching IMGT annotations. A later analysis associated some 17,000 TCR beta sequences with specific HLA alleles at a false discovery rate of 0.05. A cluster of highly shared sequence variants was judged likely to represent a technical artifact of the sequencing pipeline. For the cohort, immune exposure information was limited to CMV serostatus. According to a later genetic analysis, donors in an Asian-associated ancestry cluster had fewer N-insertions in productive TCRs than the approximately 710-donor mean. In the study, some 160 TCR beta chains were listed as associated with cytomegalovirus. An association between a missense DCLRE1C variant and V-gene and J-gene trimming of TCR beta chains was found in a later genetic analysis and replicated in an independent cohort. A later analysis found that HLA-associated TCR beta chains were more clonally expanded and had lower generation probabilities than equally common non-associated chains. Only TCR beta chains were sequenced in this cohort, and the absence of alpha or paired-chain data limited detectable features. A further reported finding was that TCR beta sequences accurately predicted the HLA-A and HLA-B alleles for most subjects in the first cohort. A later analysis found that TCR association rates varied across HLA loci, with DRB1 alleles showing the most associated TCRs and HLA-C alleles the fewest. According to a later analysis, parvovirus B19, influenza, CMV and Epstein-Barr virus appeared linked to several top co-occurrence clusters. Because some donors lacked HLA typing at each locus, the association tests relied only on the typed subset. A few of the identified cytomegalovirus-associated TCR beta chains were confirmed in vitro to be specific for cytomegalovirus antigens. While some public TCRs were present in many individuals, most TCR sequences turned up only very rarely across donors. Assigning TCR associations to individual alleles was difficult when HLA alleles, especially DR and DQ, strongly co-occurred. Linkage disequilibrium might explain the correlated functional status among segregating V segments, but an unknown experimental factor could not be ruled out. The classifier was reported to diagnose cytomegalovirus status with high specificity and sensitivity in both the original cohort and the validation cohort.

The cohort was made up of hundreds of healthy bone marrow donors. At the time of sampling, every cohort member was nominally healthy, though immune exposures that went unrecorded were likely present. The donor tested CMV seronegative, placing the donor among the roughly 400 seronegative members of the cohort. A peripheral blood sample was provided by each donor, and peripheral blood mononuclear cells were used for TCR beta sequencing. The Qiagen DNeasy Blood Extraction Kit was used to extract genomic DNA from the blood cell samples. V ends up 1 base short and J 0 bases short, with an unmatched junction base count of 7. The CDR3 covers 18 residues, taking in both the cysteine and the phenylalanine. Only CDR3 DNA remains: 54 bases, in frame from the first base. Taken from the germline V gene, the CDR1 and CDR2 loops are SGHRS and YFSETQ. The library was produced with the immunoSEQ multiplex PCR assay. The multiplex PCR relied on a mix of 60 forward primers for TCR Vbeta segments and 13 reverse primers for TCR Jbeta segments. The CDR3 region of rearranged TCR beta genes was amplified from genomic DNA by a multiplex PCR assay. Amplified TCR beta libraries were sequenced as 87-base-pair reads on the Illumina HiSeq System. The source study handled its data this way. A later analysis tallied roughly 80 million unique TCR beta chains across the approximately 670 repertoires, and around 12 million of those chains were shared by two or more donors. Raw reads were error-corrected and collapsed into unique sequences with a nearest-neighbor algorithm that merged closely related sequences to remove PCR and sequencing errors. Alignment of CDR3 sequences to IMGT reference sequences was used to assign V, D and J gene segments. Each retained sequence needed at least a six-nucleotide match to both a V gene segment and a J gene segment. Rearrangements were called productive when the CDR3 lacked stop codons and stayed in frame with V and J; all others were non-productive. Following IMGT convention, CDR3 was defined as the stretch from the second conserved V-encoded cysteine up to the conserved J-encoded phenylalanine. The earlier analysis of about 570 of the donors excluded any sequence lacking an unambiguous match to a single V gene segment. An earlier analysis of 500 to 600 of the donors classified V segments as functional when productive rearrangements were above 56.7% and as segregating when the standard deviation between donors was above 5%. A statistical classification framework was built to diagnose cytomegalovirus status from the catalog of TCR beta chain sequences. In a later analysis, TCR nucleotide sequences were compared against IMGT/GENE-DB human TR gene sequences so that V and J genes could be assigned. The TCRdist pipeline was used in a later analysis to assign CDR3 sequences and most-parsimonious VDJ recombination scenarios. In a later analysis, each TCR beta chain was defined by its CDR3 amino acid sequence together with its V-gene family, and reads lacking a unique V-gene family were excluded. In a later analysis, fewer than 650 highly shared, low-generation-probability nucleotide sequences were removed to address suspected cross-contamination and a sequencing artifact. A later analysis calculated a clonal expansion index for each public chain from normalized within-repertoire ranks of inferred template counts. In a later analysis, generation probabilities were computed using a VDJ recombination model fitted to out-of-frame rearrangements, and the results were checked against IGoR. Hypergeometric tests were used in a later analysis to score TCR-TCR, TCR-HLA and TCR-CMV co-occurrence, with a repertoire-size bias correction applied to the TCR pairs. False discovery rates were estimated in a later analysis by permuting HLA or CMV assignments 20 times. In a later analysis, co-occurring TCRs were grouped using DBSCAN, with TCRdist sequence similarity added in when clustering inside HLA-allele-positive subsets. Co-occurrence clustering excluded repertoires with fewer than 30,000 or more than 120,000 public chains, plus five with anomalous nucleotide sharing. TCRdb limited this immuneACCESS table to in-frame rearrangements with V and J called. A share of clones is missing; checked studies link under half to unresolved V genes, and the rest is unexplained. Clonal size and the V and J genes are those of that table, whereas D and trimming came from the DNA. The sample profile shows tens of thousands of clones; around 75% of them were found once. The top ten hold over 10% of the sample.

The rearrangement combines TRBV5-1 with TRBJ2-1; 10 central bases correspond to TRBD2. The TCR comes from a man aged 65 to 79 in good health and CMV-seronegative. The sample consisted of PBMCs. The DNA is as follows: TGCGCCAGCAGCTTGTTTAGCGGGGGGCGTAGCTCCTACAATGAGCAGTTCTTC. This sequence encodes CASSLFSGGRSSYNEQFF. The entire variable domain, with the stretches around the CDR3 drawn from the reference TRBV5-1 and TRBJ2-1 proteins, is KAGVTQTPRYLIKTRGQQVTLSCSPISGHRSVSWYQQTPGQGLQFLFEYFSETQRNKGNFPGRFSGRQFSNSRSEMNVSTLELGDSALYLCASSLFSGGRSSYNEQFFGPGTRLTVL.